The source of this T cell receptor beta chain is a study of blood T cell repertoires in COVID-19. About the research overall: The United States, Italy and Spain provided the acute and convalescent COVID-19 samples.

This table comes from immunoSEQ multiplex PCR, and its TCRdb copy is limited to in-frame clones, with some not included. This table holds roughly 400,000 clones, over 75% found once. The study recruited people aged roughly 18 to 95 years across more than 20 US areas. The germline gives CDR1 MNHEY, CDR2 SVGAGI. CDR3 length: 15 residues. V was pared by 3 bases and J by 1 base, with 13 bases between. The source of this sequence is a woman younger than 35 who had been exposed to COVID-19. Specimen: PBMCs or T cells enriched from blood (not recorded which). This chain joins TRBV6-5 and TRBJ2-7, with D perhaps matching TRBD2 (6 bases). The DNA of the CDR3 is TGTGCCAGCAGTTATCAGCGGGTAGGATCCTACGAGCAGTACTTC. Translated: CASSYQRVGSYEQYF.